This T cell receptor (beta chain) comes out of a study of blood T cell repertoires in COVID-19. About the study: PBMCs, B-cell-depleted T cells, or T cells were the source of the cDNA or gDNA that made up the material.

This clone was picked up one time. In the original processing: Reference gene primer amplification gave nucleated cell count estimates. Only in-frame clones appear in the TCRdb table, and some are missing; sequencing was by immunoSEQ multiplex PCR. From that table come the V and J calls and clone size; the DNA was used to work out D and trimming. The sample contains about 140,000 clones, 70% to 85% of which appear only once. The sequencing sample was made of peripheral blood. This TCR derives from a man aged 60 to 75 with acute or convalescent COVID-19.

The CDR3 bases are TGTGCCAGCAGCCCGCAGGGTAGAATCCGGTACGAGCAGTACTTC. Amino acids: CASSPQGRIRYEQYF. The chain couples TRBV5-6 to TRBJ2-7; D may be TRBD1 (5 bases). V was clipped by 4 bases and J by 4 bases, with 18 bases between them. This CDR3 spans 15 amino acids. Germline CDR1 and CDR2: SGHDT and YYEEEE.